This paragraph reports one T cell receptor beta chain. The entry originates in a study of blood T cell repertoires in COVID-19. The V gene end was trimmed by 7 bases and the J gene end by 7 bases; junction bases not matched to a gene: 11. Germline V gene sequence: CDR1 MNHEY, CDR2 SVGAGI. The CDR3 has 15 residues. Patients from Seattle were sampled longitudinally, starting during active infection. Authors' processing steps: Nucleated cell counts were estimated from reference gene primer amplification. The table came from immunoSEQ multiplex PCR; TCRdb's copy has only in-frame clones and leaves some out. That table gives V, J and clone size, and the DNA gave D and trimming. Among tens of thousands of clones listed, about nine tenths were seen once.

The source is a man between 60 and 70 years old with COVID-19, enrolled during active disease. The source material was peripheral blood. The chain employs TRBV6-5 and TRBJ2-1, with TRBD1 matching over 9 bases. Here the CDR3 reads CASTMGQGLGNEQFF. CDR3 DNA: TGTGCCAGCACCATGGGACAGGGCCTCGGGAATGAGCAGTTCTTC.